Here is one T cell receptor (beta chain) with its context. What antigen it recognizes has not been identified. There are no base qualities to consult, and no much larger clone falls within one base. The source of the sample is a study of identical twins (TCRdb year 2016). Regarding the study in general: TCR alpha and beta repertoires from monozygotic twins, unrelated adults of various ages and cord blood were deep-sequenced to test whether fetal clonotypes persist. Replicate twin experiments were performed at different times using different library preparation protocols to rule out contamination. Study-wide findings and limitations: Zero-insertion analyses could be partly confounded by invariant T cells such as MAIT and iNKT, though diverse VJ usage argued against such confounding for most clonotypes. The excess sharing between twins in beta out-of-frame sequences was weaker because fewer shared sequences reduced the signal-to-noise ratio. Out-of-frame TCR alpha sequences shared between twins showed an excess of low generation-probability sequences compared with coincidental sharing between unrelated individuals. Because the same donors could not be followed over many years, the conclusions relied on cross-sectional statistical analysis. Fewer insertions were carried by abundant cord blood beta clonotypes, a similar but weaker trend appeared in young adult naive repertoires, and no such trend appeared in memory repertoires. Recombination models systematically underestimated out-of-frame TCR alpha sharing in monozygotic twins but agreed with sharing between unrelated individuals.

The CDR3, from cysteine to phenylalanine, totals 14 residues. CDR3 DNA only is kept here, 42 bases in frame from base 1. Trimming costs V 5 bases and J 3 bases, and their ends lie 14 bases apart. For CDR1 and CDR2, the germline V gene (reference sequence) lists SEHNR and FQNEAQ. The library was generated by 5' RACE. The sequencing machine was an Illumina HiSeq 2000. Template switching added a universal primer binding site, and the final cDNA carried a unique molecular identifier that allowed TCR cDNA molecules to be counted accurately. Specific primers in the conserved constant-segment region were used to synthesize first-strand cDNA for TCR alpha and beta chains. To control for contamination, every cDNA library was double barcoded, receiving both a SMART-Mk sample barcode and Illumina barcodes. TruSeq adapter sequences along with Illumina sample barcodes were introduced in two successive PCR steps. The Illumina HiSeq platform was used with custom primers to sequence TCR alpha and beta cDNA libraries. Concerning the study's data processing: Raw reads were processed with MiGEC to extract unique molecular identifiers, and MiXCR was used to determine CDR3 positions. For each individual, recombination models were inferred using an EM algorithm with the repgenHMM and IGoR tools. Shared clonotypes were analyzed with the tcR package in R, and sharing was normalized by the product of cloneset sizes. Out-of-frame nonproductive sequences were analyzed to study raw recombination free of thymic and clonal selection effects. Clones were called with MiXCR by TCRdb after fastp trimmed the public reads at Q25, and only in-frame beta chains were retained. Each CDR3 protein gets just one entry, which takes the most common genes and DNA from the rows behind it. Here the V and J calls rest on TCRdb's processing, not on the authors' analysis. The sample contains 450,000 to 650,000 distinct CDR3 sequences, around a tenth of them found a single time. Around 3.2% of the sample is taken by the ten largest.

All donors were healthy Caucasians. Three pairs of female monozygotic twins, all aged about 18 to 29 years, made up the twin cohort. Peripheral blood mononuclear cells were the source from which RNA for the TCR libraries was isolated. Another study also made use of these data, one on yellow fever vaccine responses in identical twins. The second publication reports: The authors reported that the T cell response to vaccination in identical twins appeared partly convergent and partly personalized. In identical twins, the study followed T cell clones that responded to the vaccine with precision.

The clonotype comes from a woman aged 18 to 35 in good health. Recombination linked TRBV7-9 to TRBJ2-7, with the D gene call left open. The sequencing input was PBMCs. The CDR3 region: CASSPGGEVYEQYF. At the DNA level, the sequence is TGTGCCAGCAGCCCGGGCGGAGAGGTCTACGAGCAGTACTTC.